One and the same sample provided the 16 T cell receptor beta chains below, sequenced in a study of T cells in women clearing cervical HPV infection (dated by TCRdb to the late 2010s). The library was built by means of the immunoSEQ multiplex PCR assay. TCRdb retrieved this table from immuneACCESS and kept in-frame rearrangements only. Not all clones are present; in checked studies, unresolved V genes account for under half, and no reason is known for the remainder. The record for this sample contains under 30,000 clones. The top ten clonotypes cover roughly 6.6% of the sample. The specimen was blood buffy coat. The receptors here all came from a woman aged 18 to 75 with a cervical HPV16 infection that either progressed to CIN3+ or cleared (not recorded which).

This clone is labeled medium-sized based on frequency. Coverage ceases 3 residues before the CDR3 finishes, and the germline J gene fills in the end. The genes are TRBV7-3 and TRBJ2-5; D might be TRBD1 (5 bases). The CDR3 is made up of 13 amino acids. In germline, CDR1 is SGHTA, CDR2 FQGTGA. The V and J ends lost 5 bases and 5 bases respectively, with 12 bases between them. The part of the CDR3 DNA that was read is TGTGCCAGCAGCCAAGGGGCATCGGAGACC. Protein sequence: CASSQGASET. The full CDR3 sequence reads CASSQGASETQYF. Full variable domain (outside the CDR3, taken from reference TRBV7-3 and TRBJ2-5): GAGVSQTPSNKVTEKGKYVELRCDPISGHTALYWYRQSLGQGPEFLIYFQGTGAADDSGLPNDRFFAVRPEGSVSTLKIQRTERGDSAVYLCASSQGASETQYFGPGTRLLVL.

As regards this clone: The CDR3 goes on 3 residues after the read ends, and that part is filled in from the germline J gene. The chain couples TRBV20-1 to TRBJ2-5, with 8 bases matching TRBD2. With V trimmed by 7 bases and J by 5 bases, 15 bases remained unmatched. Germline loops: CDR1 DFQATT, CDR2 SNEGSKA (reference sequence). This CDR3 spans 15 amino acids. The chain's CDR3 is CSVNGRALSGETQYF. The CDR3 DNA, read in part, is TGCAGTGTGAACGGGAGGGCCCTCTCGGGGGAGACC.

With regard to this clone: The read comes to an end 3 residues before the CDR3 does, leaving the germline J gene to fill in the end. The V and J genes are TRBV5-1 and TRBJ2-7; 8 bases map to TRBD2. This CDR3 is 15 amino acids long. V was pared by 4 bases and J by 4 bases, with 10 bases of the junction left unmatched. Germline V gives CDR1 SGHRS, CDR2 YFSETQ. The DNA read from the CDR3 is TGCGCCAGCAGCAGATCCGGGACTAGTAGATACGAG. It encodes CASSRSGTSRYE. The entire CDR3 reads CASSRSGTSRYEQYF. The whole variable domain, remainder taken from reference TRBV5-1 and TRBJ2-7, is KAGVTQTPRYLIKTRGQQVTLSCSPISGHRSVSWYQQTPGQGLQFLFEYFSETQRNKGNFPGRFSGRQFSNSRSEMNVSTLELGDSALYLCASSRSGTSRYEQYFGPGTRLTVT.

Comment on this clone: Read coverage stops 3 residues before the CDR3 terminus; the germline J gene supplies the remainder. Within the sample, other DNA sequences also encode this same CDR3. The J gene is TRBJ2-5, the V gene TRBV5-1; D may be TRBD2 (5 bases). Trimming took off 6 bases at V and 3 bases at J, with 18 bases between the two ends. The CDR3 consists of 15 residues. Germline values: CDR1 SGHRS, CDR2 YFSETQ. Partial CDR3 DNA: TGCGCCAGCAAAGGGTCCGGGGTAGCAGAAGAGACC. Translating gives CASKGSGVAEET. The full CDR3 sequence reads CASKGSGVAEETQYF. The full variable domain, its missing parts supplied by reference TRBV5-1 and TRBJ2-5, is KAGVTQTPRYLIKTRGQQVTLSCSPISGHRSVSWYQQTPGQGLQFLFEYFSETQRNKGNFPGRFSGRQFSNSRSEMNVSTLELGDSALYLCASKGSGVAEETQYFGPGTRLLVL.

CDR3 sequence: CASTTGSGNTIYF. The DNA read from the CDR3 is TGCGCCAGCACAACAGGCTCTGGAAACACC. The chain is built from TRBV10-1 and TRBJ1-3; D possibly corresponds to TRBD1 (5 bases). The read finishes 3 residues shy of the CDR3 end, and the germline J gene is used to complete it. The CDR3 covers 13 residues. Trimming removed 7 bases from V and 0 bases from J, with 7 bases in between. Germline V gene sequence: CDR1 WNHNN, CDR2 SYGVQD (reference sequence).

In the case of this clone: The read terminates 3 residues before the CDR3 end, so the remaining end is supplied by the germline J gene. The genes are TRBV20-1 and TRBJ2-1; D is possibly TRBD2 (7 bases). The CDR3 spans 13 residues. From germline, CDR1 is DFQATT and CDR2 SNEGSKA (reference sequence). Trimming pared 6 bases from V and 9 bases from J, leaving 18 bases between. The CDR3 loop is CSADRGGGGEQFF. CDR3 DNA (partial): TGCAGTGCGGATCGCGGGGGAGGGGGTGAG.

Remarks on this clone: The CDR3 extends 3 residues past the end of the read, so its final part is completed from the germline J gene. This chain connects TRBV20-1 to TRBJ2-1, with 13 bases lining up with TRBD2. This CDR3 comprises 15 residues. Trimming removed 4 bases from V and 8 bases from J; junction bases left unmatched: 8. CDR1 is DFQATT and CDR2 is SNEGSKA in the germline V gene (reference sequence). The CDR3: CSATRTSGSEDEQFF. The part of the CDR3 DNA that was read is TGCAGTGCTACGCGGACTAGCGGGAGCGAGGATGAG.

Note on this clone: The read finishes 3 residues shy of the CDR3 end, and the germline J gene is used to complete it. The chain joins TRBV19 to TRBJ2-1, with 12 bases that match TRBD2. The CDR3 spans 17 residues. CDR1 is LNHDA and CDR2 is SQIVND in the germline V gene (reference sequence). V dropped 4 bases and J dropped 3; count of bases not matched to a gene: 7. The DNA read from the CDR3 is TGTGCCAGTAGTACCCTAGCGGGAGGGCAGGGCTACAATGAG. Translating it yields CASSTLAGGQGYNE. The full-length CDR3 reads as CASSTLAGGQGYNEQFF.

A note on this clone: Coverage ceases 3 residues before the CDR3 finishes, and the germline J gene fills in the end. The chain recombines TRBV7-6 with TRBJ2-7; D not certain. Trimming removed 5 bases from V and 0 bases from J, with 8 bases in between. The CDR3 runs to 13 residues. In germline, CDR1 is SGHVS, CDR2 FNYEAQ. CDR3 sequence: CASSPGNSYEQYF. CDR3 DNA, as far as it was read: TGTGCCAGCAGCCCAGGAAACTCCTACGAG.

The CDR3 loop is CASSVLATQGQPQHF. The CDR3 DNA, read in part, is TGTGCCAGCAGCGTCTTAGCCACCCAGGGGCAGCCC. The V and J genes are TRBV2 and TRBJ1-5, with a tentative D call TRBD1 (6 bases). The read falls 3 residues short of the CDR3 end, and the missing part is taken from the germline J gene. The CDR3 sequence is 15 residues long. Deletions cut 6 bases from V and 7 bases from J, with 19 bases between. Germline CDR1 and CDR2: SNHLY and FYNNEI.

With regard to this clone: The read gets to within 3 residues of the CDR3 end, and the germline J gene fills in the rest. V is TRBV20-1 and J is TRBJ2-2, with TRBD1 matching 7 bases. CDR3 length: 15 amino acids. CDR1 and CDR2 from the germline V gene are DFQATT and SNEGSKA (reference sequence). The part of the CDR3 DNA that was read is TGCAGTGCTAGAGATACGGCCAGGGGGAGCGAAAAG. Residues: CSARDTARGSEK. The full CDR3 protein reads CSARDTARGSEKLFF.

As regards this clone: The DNA ends 3 residues before the CDR3 does, and the rest of the CDR3 is filled in from the germline J gene. This sample also contains other DNA sequences that code for the same CDR3. The chain recombines TRBV7-6 with TRBJ1-3, with a tentative D call TRBD1 (6 bases). From germline, CDR1 is SGHVS and CDR2 FNYEAQ. The CDR3 loop spans 13 amino acids. The sequenced CDR3 bases are TGTGCCAGCAGCAAGAACAGGGAGGGCACG. It encodes CASSKNREGT. The entire CDR3 protein is CASSKNREGTIYF.

Notes on this clone: The read halts 3 residues ahead of the CDR3 end, with the missing end drawn from the germline J gene. The genes are TRBV19 and TRBJ2-1, with 10 bases matching TRBD2. CDR1 and CDR2 from the germline V gene are LNHDA and SQIVND (reference sequence). With 7 bases clipped from V and 2 bases from J, the junction kept 5 bases outside the gene matches. The CDR3 length is 15 residues. CDR3 DNA (partial): TGTGCCAGTACCCTAACTAGCGGGGCCTACAATGAG. Protein sequence: CASTLTSGAYNE. The full CDR3 protein is CASTLTSGAYNEQFF.

As regards this clone: The read terminates 3 residues ahead of where the CDR3 ends, so the germline J gene completes it. The rearrangement links TRBV18 to TRBJ1-1; 9 bases match TRBD1. The CDR3 extends over 14 amino acids. The trim removed 4 bases at V and 5 bases at J, leaving 5 bases unmatched. In germline, CDR1 is KGHSH, CDR2 LQKENI. CDR3 loop: CASSRDRDMTEAFF. The covered CDR3 bases are TGTGCCAGCTCACGGGACAGGGACATGACTGAA.

As to this clone: The CDR3 is cut off 3 residues early in the read; its end comes from the germline J gene. The chain uses TRBV28 and TRBJ2-5; a possible D gene is TRBD2 (6 bases). V lost 3 bases and J 5 bases, leaving 13 bases between the germline ends. This CDR3 region has 14 residues. Germline V gene sequence: CDR1 MDHEN, CDR2 SYDVKM. CDR3 region: CASSFTSRRETQYF. The part of the CDR3 DNA that was read is TGTGCCAGCAGTTTTACTAGCCGAAGGGAGACC.

A remark on this clone: The CDR3 end lies 3 residues beyond the end of the read and is filled in from the germline J gene. V is TRBV9 and J is TRBJ2-1, with 13 positions matching TRBD2. The junction had 7 bases not matched to a gene; V was cut back by 2 bases and J by 8 bases. This CDR3 is 16 amino acids long. The germline gives CDR1 SGDLS, CDR2 YYNGEE. The part of the CDR3 DNA that was read is TGTGCCAGCAGCGTTAGAGGGACTAGCGGGAACCATGAG. Translated, it gives CASSVRGTSGNHE. The CDR3 in full is CASSVRGTSGNHEQFF.